This T cell receptor beta chain was identified in a study of T cells in localized non-small cell lung cancer. As to this clone: Antigen: not known.

The CDR3 has 12 amino acids. Deletions cut 2 bases from V and 9 bases from J, with 8 bases between. Germline values: CDR1 KGHSH, CDR2 LQKENI. Clones were read by immunoSEQ multiplex PCR, and TCRdb kept only the in-frame ones, dropping some. This sample has approximately 52,000 clones; 77% occur once, and the top ten carry around 17%. Overall study findings and caveats: It was uninvolved adjacent lung that showed the highest T cell clonality, exceeding tumor. A median of 57 clones ranked among the top 100 in tumor appeared in adjacent lung.

The source is a man aged 40-75 years with stage I squamous cell lung carcinoma. This chain links TRBV18 with TRBJ2-1; D is undetermined. Sequenced here: peripheral blood, sampled before any cancer treatment. The chain's CDR3 is CASSPTSGEQFF. In nucleotides, the CDR3 is TGTGCCAGCTCACCAACAAGTGGTGAGCAGTTCTTC.